This T cell receptor (beta chain) was sequenced in a study of identical twins. Using its own MiXCR run on the 5' RACE reads, TCRdb lists one record per CDR3 protein. The data contain 410,000 or so distinct CDR3 sequences, about 18% of them singletons. The donor group consisted entirely of healthy Caucasians. V lost 6 bases and J lost 4, with 15 bases in between. The CDR3 runs 15 residues. In this sample, this clonotype turned up a few times. V gene TRBV12-3 or TRBV12-4 combines with J gene TRBJ2-2; D may be TRBD2 (6 bases). This clonotype originated in a man aged 45-60 years in good health. Sequenced: naive T cells sorted from blood. The CDR3 spells CASRDGGTITGELFF. CDR3 nucleotide sequence: TGTGCCAGCAGAGATGGCGGGACGATCACCGGGGAGCTGTTTTTT.